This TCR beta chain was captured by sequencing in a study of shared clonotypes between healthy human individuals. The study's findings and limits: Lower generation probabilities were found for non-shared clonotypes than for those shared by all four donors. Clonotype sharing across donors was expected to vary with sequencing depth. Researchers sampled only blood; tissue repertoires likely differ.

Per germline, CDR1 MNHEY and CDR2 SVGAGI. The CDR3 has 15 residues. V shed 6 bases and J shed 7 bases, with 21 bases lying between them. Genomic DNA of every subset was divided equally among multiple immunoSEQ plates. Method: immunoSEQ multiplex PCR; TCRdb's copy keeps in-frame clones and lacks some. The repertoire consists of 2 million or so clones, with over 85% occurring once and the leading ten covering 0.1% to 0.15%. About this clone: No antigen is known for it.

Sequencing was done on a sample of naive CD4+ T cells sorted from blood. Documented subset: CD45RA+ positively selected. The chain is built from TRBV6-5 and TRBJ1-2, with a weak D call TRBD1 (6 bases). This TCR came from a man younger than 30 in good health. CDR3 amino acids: CASRRGTPITGGYTF. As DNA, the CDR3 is TGTGCCAGCAGACGGGGGACACCCATTACGGGTGGCTACACCTTC.